The next 16 T cell receptor beta chains were all read from a single sample in a study of OX40 agonist ivuxolimab in advanced cancers. Sequenced by immunoSEQ multiplex PCR; TCRdb stores in-frame clones only, minus some. The data show tens of thousands of clones, 91% seen once. The input for sequencing was CD4+ or CD8+ T cells sorted from blood, taken in a trial of the OX40 agonist ivuxolimab. The receptors were gathered from an adult with an advanced solid tumor such as melanoma, head and neck, liver or kidney cancer.

The rearrangement joins TRBV9 to TRBJ1-1, with 9 bases aligning to TRBD1. The V segment lost 1 base and the J segment 7 bases; nucleotides outside the gene matches: 11. The CDR3 consists of 16 residues. Per the germline V gene, CDR1 is SGDLS and CDR2 is YYNGEE. The CDR3 sequence: CASSVIRGQGLNEAFF. Written as DNA, the CDR3 is TGTGCCAGCAGCGTAATACGCGGACAGGGGTTGAATGAAGCTTTCTTT.

The CDR3 here is CASGHNSPLHF. The CDR3 nucleotides are TGTGCGTCAGGTCATAATTCACCCCTCCACTTT. The rearrangement uses TRBV10-3 and TRBJ1-6; no firm D call. Germline assignment: CDR1 ENHRY and CDR2 SYGVKD. This CDR3 has 11 amino acids.

The chain recombines TRBV4-1 with TRBJ1-1; D is unresolved. Trimming removed 1 base from V and 4 bases from J, with 13 bases in between. Germline loops: CDR1 MGHRA, CDR2 YSYEKL. The CDR3 is made up of 15 amino acids. In DNA form, the CDR3 reads TGCGCCAGCAGCCAAGTGACGGGCAGACCCACTGAAGCTTTCTTT. Its protein product is CASSQVTGRPTEAFF.

The chain is built from TRBV7-9 and TRBJ2-7, with 12 bases matching TRBD2. The germline V gene encodes CDR1 SEHNR and CDR2 FQNEAQ (reference sequence). Trimming at V came to 3 bases and at J to 6 bases, leaving 6 bases not matched to a gene. The CDR3 sequence is 15 residues long. CDR3 bases: TGTGCCAGCAGCTTGACTAGCGGGAGCGCCCGCGAGCAGTACTTC. Translation gives CASSLTSGSAREQYF.

The gene calls are TRBV2 and TRBJ1-4; no firm D call. From germline, CDR1 is SNHLY and CDR2 FYNNEI. CDR3 size: 19 residues. V lost 3 bases to trimming and J lost 0 bases, with 20 bases between them. The CDR3 region is CASSDFETAHGTTNEKLFF. As DNA, the CDR3 is TGTGCCAGCAGTGATTTCGAGACGGCTCATGGGACAACTAATGAAAAACTGTTTTTT.

The V call is TRBV19, the J call TRBJ2-3; D remains ambiguous. The V and J ends lost 5 bases and 6 bases respectively, with 9 bases between them. This CDR3 spans 12 amino acids. Germline V gene sequence: CDR1 LNHDA, CDR2 SQIVND (reference sequence). DNA for the CDR3: TGTGCCAGTAGTGCCTCGATGGATACGCAGTATTTT. It codes for CASSASMDTQYF.

The chain employs TRBV5-1 and TRBJ2-2, with D possibly being TRBD1 or TRBD2 (5 bases each). In germline, CDR1 is SGHRS, CDR2 YFSETQ. V shed 4 bases and J shed 2 bases, with 18 bases lying between them. The CDR3 totals 17 residues. CDR3 DNA sequence: TGCGCCAGCAGCCCGAATCCCGGGACGGCTAACACCGGGGAGCTGTTTTTT. This gives the protein CASSPNPGTANTGELFF. Combining the CDR3 with reference TRBV5-1 and TRBJ2-2 gives the whole variable domain KAGVTQTPRYLIKTRGQQVTLSCSPISGHRSVSWYQQTPGQGLQFLFEYFSETQRNKGNFPGRFSGRQFSNSRSEMNVSTLELGDSALYLCASSPNPGTANTGELFFGEGSRLTVL.

The V gene is TRBV10-3, the J gene TRBJ1-3; 10 nucleotides agree with TRBD1. This CDR3 is built from 13 residues. Germline V gene data show CDR1 as ENHRY and CDR2 as SYGVKD. Trimming took 8 bases from V and 6 from J; bases not matched to a gene: 4. The chain's CDR3 is CAIGQGGENTIYF. In DNA form, the CDR3 reads TGTGCCATCGGACAGGGGGGAGAAAACACCATATATTTT.

The chain combines TRBV4-2 with TRBJ1-3; D is unresolved. Per the germline V gene, CDR1 is LGHNA and CDR2 is YNFKEQ. V was clipped by 0 bases and J by 3 bases, with 9 bases between them. This CDR3 has 15 amino acids. CDR3 coding DNA: TGTGCCAGCAGCCAAGAGAAGGGTTTTGGAAACACCATATATTTT. Translation gives CASSQEKGFGNTIYF.

This clone has only one observation. The CDR3 DNA follows: TGTGCCAGTAGTATCAGCGTAGGAGAATACAATGAGCAGTTCTTC. Translation: CASSISVGEYNEQFF. The chain recombines TRBV19 with TRBJ2-1; D is unresolved. There are 15 residues in the CDR3. V lost 3 bases, J lost 4 bases, and 13 bases lay in between. The germline gives CDR1 LNHDA, CDR2 SQIVND (reference sequence).

The chain uses TRBV7-6 and TRBJ1-1, with D unresolved. The CDR3 totals 14 residues. From germline, CDR1 is SGHVS and CDR2 FNYEAQ. Trimming removed 3 bases from V and 0 bases from J, with 8 bases in between. CDR3 bases: TGTGCCAGCAGCTTGAGGAGCATGAACACTGAAGCTTTCTTT. This encodes CASSLRSMNTEAFF.

The gene calls are TRBV7-9 and TRBJ1-2, with D perhaps matching TRBD1 (6 bases). The V and J ends lost 1 base and 6 bases respectively, with 9 bases between them. CDR1 is SEHNR, CDR2 FQNEAQ, per germline (reference sequence). The CDR3 totals 13 residues. The CDR3 region has the DNA TGTGCCAGCAGCTTAGGTACAGGGAATGGCTACACCTTC. This translates into CASSLGTGNGYTF.

The V call is TRBV30, the J call TRBJ2-1; D call uncertain. This CDR3 has 12 residues. The V end was cut by 4 bases, the J end by 9 bases, with 13 bases between. CDR1 and CDR2 from the germline V gene are GTSNPN and SVGIG (reference sequence). CDR3: CAWNVQWAEQFF. The CDR3 DNA reads TGTGCCTGGAATGTACAATGGGCTGAGCAGTTCTTC.

This clone was detected once. The chain uses TRBV30 and TRBJ2-7; D is possibly TRBD1 (5 bases). Germline CDR1 GTSNPN, CDR2 SVGIG (reference sequence). Trimming cost V 8 bases and J 7 bases, with 15 bases left between them. The CDR3 is made up of 11 amino acids. The DNA for the CDR3 is TGTGCCCTCGAAAGGGGCGGAGAGCAGTACTTC. This translates into CALERGGEQYF.

The chain recombines TRBV23-1 with TRBJ1-2; no firm D call. TRBV23-1 is flagged as an ORF with uncertain function. The CDR3 totals 12 residues. V lost 6 bases to trimming and J lost 8 bases, with 13 bases between them. The CDR3 loop is CASRPINRGYTF. The CDR3 DNA is TGCGCCAGCAGACCAATTAACAGAGGCTACACCTTC.

The chain recombines TRBV5-1 with TRBJ2-1; D gene ambiguous. The CDR3 sequence is 15 residues long. Trimming left V 0 bases short and J 1 base short, with 8 bases between. Germline loops: CDR1 SGHRS, CDR2 YFSETQ. The CDR3, as DNA: TGCGCCAGCAGCTTGGGGCCTAGTTCCTACAATGAGCAGTTCTTC. Translated: CASSLGPSSYNEQFF.